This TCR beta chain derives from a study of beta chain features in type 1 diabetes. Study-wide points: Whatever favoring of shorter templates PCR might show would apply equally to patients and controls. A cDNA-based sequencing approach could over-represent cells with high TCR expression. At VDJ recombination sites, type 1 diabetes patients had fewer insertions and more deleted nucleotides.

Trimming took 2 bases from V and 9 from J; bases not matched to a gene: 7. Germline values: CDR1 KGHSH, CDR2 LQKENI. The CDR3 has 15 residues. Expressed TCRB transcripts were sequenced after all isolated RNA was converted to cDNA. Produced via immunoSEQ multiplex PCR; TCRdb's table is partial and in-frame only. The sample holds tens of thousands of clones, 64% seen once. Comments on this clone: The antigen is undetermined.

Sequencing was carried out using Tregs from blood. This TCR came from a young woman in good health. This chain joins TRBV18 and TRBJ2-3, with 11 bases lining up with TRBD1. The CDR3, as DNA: TGTGCCAGCTCACCAGCCGGACAGGGGGCTGGAACGCAGTATTTT. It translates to CASSPAGQGAGTQYF.